The rows below give T cell receptor beta chains drawn from one sample of a study of shared clonotypes between healthy human individuals. The repertoire was sequenced with immunoSEQ multiplex PCR; TCRdb's copy has only in-frame clones and lacks some. The sample carries approximately 1.4 million clones, 95% to 99% recorded once. Input material: naive CD4+ T cells sorted from blood. These receptors were collected from a man aged 30 to 39 in good health. Each CDR3 is given with its conserved first and last residue. A D gene is named only where the DNA matches it firmly. Not every row has a clone size; where given, it reads once, few, many or a size class.

clone_size: -; v_call: TRBV5-4; j_call: TRBJ2-1; d_call: TRBD2; cdr3_nt: TGTGCCAGCAGCTTGGAACTAGCGGGACTTAATGAGCAGTTCTTC; cdr3_aa: CASSLELAGLNEQFF
clone_size: -; v_call: TRBV5-4; j_call: TRBJ1-2; d_call: -; cdr3_nt: TGTGCCAGCAGCTTGATAGTGGAAGAGGATGGCTACACCTTC; cdr3_aa: CASSLIVEEDGYTF
clone_size: -; v_call: TRBV4-2; j_call: TRBJ2-7; d_call: -; cdr3_nt: TGTGCCAGCAGTCTCCGGGACTCACCTGACTACGAGCAGTACTTC; cdr3_aa: CASSLRDSPDYEQYF
clone_size: once; v_call: TRBV29-1; j_call: TRBJ1-3; d_call: -; cdr3_nt: TGCAGCGTTGAAGAGGGACGCTCTGGAAACACCATATATTTT; cdr3_aa: CSVEEGRSGNTIYF
clone_size: -; v_call: TRBV25-1; j_call: TRBJ1-1; d_call: TRBD1; cdr3_nt: TGTGCCAGCAGTACTCCCGGGACAGGGGTGGCCACTGAAGCTTTCTTT; cdr3_aa: CASSTPGTGVATEAFF
clone_size: -; v_call: TRBV5-1; j_call: TRBJ2-7; d_call: -; cdr3_nt: TGCGCCAGCAGCTTGTCAGGGTTCTCCTACGAGCAGTACTTC; cdr3_aa: CASSLSGFSYEQYF
clone_size: -; v_call: TRBV6-5; j_call: TRBJ1-1; d_call: -; cdr3_nt: TGTGCCACCCTCGGTCCCGGGGGACCGGCCGCTTTCTTT; cdr3_aa: CATLGPGGPAAFF
clone_size: -; v_call: TRBV28; j_call: TRBJ2-2; d_call: -; cdr3_nt: TGTGCCAGCAGTCAGGGTCACCTGGGGAACACCGGGGAGCTGTTTTTT; cdr3_aa: CASSQGHLGNTGELFF
clone_size: -; v_call: TRBV5-1; j_call: TRBJ1-4; d_call: -; cdr3_nt: TGCGCCAGCAGCTTGGCGGGGTTTAGTGAAAAACTGTTTTTT; cdr3_aa: CASSLAGFSEKLFF
clone_size: once; v_call: TRBV9; j_call: TRBJ1-4; d_call: TRBD1; cdr3_nt: TGTGCCAGCAGCCCCCGGACAGGTAGTAATGAAAAACTGTTTTTT; cdr3_aa: CASSPRTGSNEKLFF
clone_size: -; v_call: TRBV11-3; j_call: TRBJ1-1; d_call: -; cdr3_nt: TGTGCCAGCAGCTTTGGGGGCGATGACACTGAAGCTTTCTTT; cdr3_aa: CASSFGGDDTEAFF
clone_size: -; v_call: TRBV4-2; j_call: TRBJ2-1; d_call: -; cdr3_nt: TGTGCCAGCAGCCAAGGCCCGGCTTTGAATGAGCAGTTCTTC; cdr3_aa: CASSQGPALNEQFF
clone_size: once; v_call: TRBV6-1; j_call: TRBJ2-1; d_call: TRBD2; cdr3_nt: TGTGCCAGCAGTGAAAGAATCCCGACTAGCGGAGACAATGAGCAGTTCTTC; cdr3_aa: CASSERIPTSGDNEQFF
clone_size: once; v_call: TRBV28; j_call: TRBJ2-7; d_call: -; cdr3_nt: TGTGCCAGCGGCCTCTGGGAGCAGTACTTC; cdr3_aa: CASGLWEQYF
clone_size: -; v_call: TRBV5-8; j_call: TRBJ2-2; d_call: -; cdr3_nt: TGTGCCAGCTTTTGGGGAGGCACCGGGGAGCTGTTTTTT; cdr3_aa: CASFWGGTGELFF
clone_size: -; v_call: TRBV7-8; j_call: TRBJ1-1; d_call: -; cdr3_nt: TGTGCCAGCAGCTGGGTGAACACTGAAGCTTTCTTT; cdr3_aa: CASSWVNTEAFF
clone_size: -; v_call: TRBV5-4; j_call: TRBJ2-2; d_call: -; cdr3_nt: TGTGCCAGCAGCCCCCGGGAAAACGCGAACACCGGGGAGCTGTTTTTT; cdr3_aa: CASSPRENANTGELFF
clone_size: -; v_call: TRBV7-8; j_call: TRBJ2-7; d_call: TRBD1; cdr3_nt: TGCGCCAGCAGCTTTGGTGGGACAGTATACGAGCAGTACTTC; cdr3_aa: CASSFGGTVYEQYF
clone_size: -; v_call: TRBV25-1; j_call: TRBJ2-3; d_call: -; cdr3_nt: TGTGCCAGCAAGGAATCCGGGGCGGATACGCAGTATTTT; cdr3_aa: CASKESGADTQYF
clone_size: -; v_call: TRBV19; j_call: TRBJ1-4; d_call: -; cdr3_nt: TGTGCCAGTAGCCGGAACGAGCTAGATTTGGGTAGTCTGTTTTTT; cdr3_aa: CASSRNELDLGSLFF